Given below is one TCR beta chain in context. The target antigen is unknown. The data derive from a study of cytomegalovirus exposure and HLA in healthy donors. Study-wide results and limits: A few chains tied to CMV proved CMV antigen-specific in vitro.

Germline values: CDR1 SGHTA, CDR2 FQGTGA. The CDR3 is 17 residues long. V gave up 5 bases and J gave up 3 bases; unmatched junction bases: 12. With 60 Vbeta and 13 Jbeta primers, the PCR was carried out. Method: immunoSEQ multiplex PCR; TCRdb's copy keeps in-frame clones and lacks some. The repertoire shows about 130,000 clones; the top ten hold around 1.6%. This sequence originates from a man younger than 30 in good health and CMV-seronegative. The sequencing sample was made of PBMCs. The chain has TRBV7-3 and TRBJ1-2, with 10 bases lining up with TRBD1. As DNA, the CDR3 is TGTGCCAGCAGCCCTACCCCGGGACAGGGGATGGACTATGGCTACACCTTC. Protein sequence: CASSPTPGQGMDYGYTF.